This TCR beta chain is from a study of T-cell memory formation after mild COVID-19. Study conclusions and caveats: Researchers report contracting CD4+ clones mostly in CM and EM, with CD8+ clones in EMRA.

This CDR3 is built from 16 residues. CDR1 and CDR2 from the germline V gene are SGHTA and FQGTGA. Trimming pared 1 base from V and 2 bases from J, leaving 9 bases between. With respect to this clonotype: Its antigen is currently unknown.

TCRdb processed the 5' RACE reads anew with MiXCR; each CDR3 protein has one entry. The sample carries about 180,000 distinct CDR3 sequences, roughly 18% recorded once. The clonotype originates from a man younger than 30 who had mild COVID-19 (a few samples of this study predate the infection). Cell type and time point are not known. The chain carries TRBV7-3 and TRBJ2-6; D gene uncertain. The specimen was PBMCs or a T cell subset sorted from them (not recorded which). The CDR3 DNA sequence: TGTGCCAGCAGCTTAAGTGGTGGAGCTGGGGCCAACGTCCTGACTTTC. Protein product: CASSLSGGAGANVLTF.